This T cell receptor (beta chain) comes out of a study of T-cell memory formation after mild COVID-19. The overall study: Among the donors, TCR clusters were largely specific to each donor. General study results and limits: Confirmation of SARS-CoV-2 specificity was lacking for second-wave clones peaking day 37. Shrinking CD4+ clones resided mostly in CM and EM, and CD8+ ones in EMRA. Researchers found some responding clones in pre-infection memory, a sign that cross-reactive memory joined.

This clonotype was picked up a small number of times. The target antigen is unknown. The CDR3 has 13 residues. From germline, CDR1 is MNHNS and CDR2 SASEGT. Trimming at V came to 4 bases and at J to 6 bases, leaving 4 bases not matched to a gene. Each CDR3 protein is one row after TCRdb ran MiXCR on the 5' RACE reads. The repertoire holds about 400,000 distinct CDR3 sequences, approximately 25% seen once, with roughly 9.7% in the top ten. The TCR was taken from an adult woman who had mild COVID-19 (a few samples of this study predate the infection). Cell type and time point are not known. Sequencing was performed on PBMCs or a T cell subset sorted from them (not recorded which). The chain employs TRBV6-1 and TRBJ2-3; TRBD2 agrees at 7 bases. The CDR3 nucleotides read TGTGCCAGCAGTGGGGAGGGCGGGGATACGCAGTATTTT. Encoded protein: CASSGEGGDTQYF.